This T cell receptor beta chain was recorded in a study of OX40 agonist ivuxolimab in advanced cancers. Germline V CDR1 and CDR2: MDHEN, SYDVKM. V lost 10 bases to trimming and J lost 5 bases; unmatched junction nucleotides: 9. This CDR3 comprises 14 residues. TCRdb keeps only in-frame clones here, not all; method: immunoSEQ multiplex PCR. The sample shows tens of thousands of clones, about four fifths of them seen only once. The sequencing used CD4+ or CD8+ T cells sorted from blood, collected in a trial of the OX40 agonist ivuxolimab. V usage is TRBV28 and J usage is TRBJ1-5, with 9 bases matching TRBD1. This receptor was identified in an adult with an advanced solid tumor such as melanoma, head and neck, liver or kidney cancer. For the CDR3, the DNA is TGTGCCAACTCCCCGGGACAGGGTGATCAGCCCCAGCATTTT. It codes for CANSPGQGDQPQHF. Complete variable domain (other parts from reference TRBV28 and TRBJ1-5): DVKVTQSSRYLVKRTGEKVFLECVQDMDHENMFWYRQDPGLGLRLIYFSYDVKMKEKGDIPEGYSVSREKKERFSLILESASTNQTSMYLCANSPGQGDQPQHFGDGTRLSIL.